One sample yielded the 18 T cell receptor beta chains listed below, sequenced in a study of blood T cell repertoires in COVID-19. Data came from immunoSEQ multiplex PCR; TCRdb stores just in-frame clones and leaves some out. The sample yields over 45,000 clones, more than 75% seen once. The sample consisted of peripheral blood. Every receptor here comes from a man in his forties or fifties with active COVID-19.

The chain links TRBV5-1 to TRBJ2-1; TRBD2 agrees at 10 bases. This CDR3 is 15 amino acids long. Germline V gives CDR1 SGHRS, CDR2 YFSETQ. V was pared by 1 base and J by 2 bases, with 0 bases of the junction left unmatched. CDR3 protein: CASSLTSGTYNEQFF. The CDR3 coding sequence is TGCGCCAGCAGCTTGACTAGCGGGACCTACAATGAGCAGTTCTTC.

V is TRBV5-4 and J is TRBJ2-3; 10 positions agree with TRBD1. The CDR3 runs to 16 residues. Germline CDR1 and CDR2: SGHNT and YYREEE (reference sequence). Losses at the gene ends were 0 bases for V and 0 bases for J; bases not matched to a gene: 1. The chain's CDR3 is CASSLGGQGSTDTQYF. Here the CDR3 DNA reads TGTGCCAGCAGCTTGGGGGGACAGGGGAGCACAGATACGCAGTATTTT.

V usage is TRBV29-1 and J usage is TRBJ1-2, with D possibly being TRBD1 (6 bases). The CDR3 spans 13 residues. V dropped 7 bases and J dropped 8 bases, with 20 bases sitting between them. CDR1 is SQVTM, CDR2 ANQGSEA, per germline. The CDR3 DNA reads as TGCAGCGCACCCACGACAGGAATGATCGGCTACACCTTC. It encodes CSAPTTGMIGYTF.

This clone was observed once. J is TRBJ2-7 and V is TRBV20-1, with a possible D match to TRBD1 (6 bases). V lost 3 bases to trimming and J lost 3 bases, with 12 bases between them. The CDR3 extends over 13 amino acids. Germline V CDR1 and CDR2: DFQATT, SNEGSKA (reference sequence). The CDR3 DNA follows: TGCAGTGCTAGTCTTCAGGGGATCTACGAGCAGTACTTC. Translated, it gives CSASLQGIYEQYF.

The V call is TRBV20-1, the J call TRBJ1-3, with D uncertain. The CDR3 runs 11 residues. Germline V gene lookup returns CDR1 DFQATT and CDR2 SNEGSKA (reference sequence). Trimming removed 3 bases at V and 7 bases at J, with 7 bases between. The CDR3 protein is CSARGLNTIYF. The CDR3, as DNA: TGCAGTGCTAGGGGCCTTAACACCATATATTTT.

This chain uses TRBV2 with TRBJ1-2; TRBD1 aligns across 9 bases. The trim removed 4 bases at V and 7 bases at J, leaving 10 bases unmatched. CDR1 is SNHLY and CDR2 is FYNNEI in the germline V gene. This CDR3 is built from 15 residues. The CDR3 sequence: CASSASLDRGGGYTF. The CDR3 DNA sequence: TGTGCCAGCAGTGCCTCTTTGGACAGGGGTGGTGGCTACACCTTC.

Only a few counts were recorded for this clone. This sequence joins TRBV5-4 and TRBJ2-7; D possibly corresponds to TRBD2 (5 bases). Germline CDR1 SGHNT, CDR2 YYREEE (reference sequence). This CDR3 has 14 amino acids. The germline V and J ends were trimmed by 0 bases and 4 bases, with 11 bases remaining between them. The CDR3 coding sequence is TGTGCCAGCAGCTTGGATCTGTGGGAGTACGAGCAGTACTTC. It specifies CASSLDLWEYEQYF.

The V and J genes are TRBV27 and TRBJ1-1; 9 positions agree with TRBD1. This CDR3 region has 14 residues. Germline CDR1 is MNHEY and CDR2 is SMNVEV (reference sequence). Trimming removed 3 bases from V and 4 bases from J; junction bases left unmatched: 3. In DNA form, the CDR3 reads TGTGCCAGCAGTTTGGACAGGGGTACCACTGAAGCTTTCTTT. Translating it yields CASSLDRGTTEAFF.

The genes are TRBV9 and TRBJ2-1; TRBD2 matches at 11 bases. CDR3 length: 15 residues. The V and J ends lost 2 bases and 4 bases, in that order; junction bases with no gene match: 2. Germline-derived CDR1 and CDR2 are SGDLS and YYNGEE. The CDR3 nucleotides read TGTGCCAGCAGCGTCGGGACTAGCGGTTACAATGAGCAGTTCTTC. This codes for CASSVGTSGYNEQFF.

The chain has TRBV18 and TRBJ2-2; tentative D call: TRBD2 (6 bases). CDR1 is KGHSH and CDR2 is LQKENI in the germline V gene. The CDR3 sequence is 13 residues long. V lost 4 bases and J 10 bases, leaving 13 bases between the germline ends. The CDR3 bases are TGTGCCAGCTCACGGCGGGAAAGCGAGGAGCTGTTTTTT. This translates into CASSRRESEELFF.

This chain uses TRBV2 with TRBJ2-7; no definite D call. The V gene lost 5 bases and the J gene lost 3 bases, with 5 bases spanning the gap. The CDR3 spans 11 residues. Germline CDR1 SNHLY, CDR2 FYNNEI. CDR3: CASSPHYEQYF. CDR3 bases: TGTGCCAGCAGTCCCCACTACGAGCAGTACTTC. The variable domain in full, completed from reference TRBV2 and TRBJ2-7, reads EPEVTQTPSHQVTQMGQEVILRCVPISNHLYFYWYRQILGQKVEFLVSFYNNEISEKSEIFDDQFSVERPDGSNFTLKIRSTKLEDSAMYFCASSPHYEQYFGPGTRLTVT.

The V gene is TRBV30, the J gene TRBJ1-4; D possibly corresponds to TRBD1 (5 bases). Per the germline V gene, CDR1 is GTSNPN and CDR2 is SVGIG (reference sequence). The CDR3 totals 20 residues. The V gene lost 4 bases and the J gene lost 4 bases, with 31 bases spanning the gap. The CDR3 loop is CAWNPTSLDRPKANNEKLFF. CDR3 coding DNA: TGTGCCTGGAACCCCACCTCTCTCGACAGACCGAAGGCAAATAATGAAAAACTGTTTTTT.

For the CDR3, the DNA is TGCGCCAGCAGCCAAGATCGCGGGTACGGGCAGCCCCAGCATTTT. It translates to CASSQDRGYGQPQHF. This rearrangement joins TRBV4-3 to TRBJ1-5; D gene unclear. This CDR3 is 15 amino acids long. Trimming pared 0 bases from V and 7 bases from J, leaving 13 bases between. Per the germline V gene, CDR1 is LGHNA and CDR2 is YSLEER.

The V gene is TRBV24-1, the J gene TRBJ2-5; perhaps TRBD1 as D (6 bases). Deletions cut 10 bases from V and 2 bases from J, with 13 bases between. Germline V gene data show CDR1 as KGHDR and CDR2 as SFDVKD. CDR3 length: 13 amino acids. DNA for the CDR3: TGTGCCACAAGCAATGGACAGCAAGAGACCCAGTACTTC. Its protein is CATSNGQQETQYF.

The chain recombines TRBV6-5 with TRBJ1-6; TRBD1 matches 8 bases. Per the germline V gene, CDR1 is MNHEY and CDR2 is SVGAGI. The CDR3 has 14 amino acids. V was pared by 6 bases and J by 10 bases, with 8 bases of the junction left unmatched. The CDR3 DNA sequence: TGTGCCAGCAGAGCGGACAGGGAGAGGTCACCCCTCCACTTT. Its protein product is CASRADRERSPLHF.

The rearrangement joins TRBV7-9 to TRBJ2-3, with a possible D match to TRBD2 (6 bases). The V end lost 11 bases, the J end lost 0 bases, and 12 bases lay between the germline ends. The CDR3 has 13 residues. CDR1 and CDR2 (germline): SEHNR, FQNEAQ (reference sequence). CDR3: CAAVGGSTDTQYF. CDR3 DNA: TGTGCCGCCGTCGGGGGTAGCACAGATACGCAGTATTTT.

The J gene is TRBJ2-3, the V gene TRBV5-1, with 9 bases fitting TRBD2. From germline, CDR1 is SGHRS and CDR2 YFSETQ. The CDR3 is 15 amino acids. The V segment lost 2 bases and the J segment 0 bases; nucleotides outside the gene matches: 1. CDR3 in DNA: TGCGCCAGCAGCTTTAGCGGGAGCAGCACAGATACGCAGTATTTT. The encoded protein is CASSFSGSSTDTQYF. Combining the CDR3 with reference TRBV5-1 and TRBJ2-3 gives the whole variable domain KAGVTQTPRYLIKTRGQQVTLSCSPISGHRSVSWYQQTPGQGLQFLFEYFSETQRNKGNFPGRFSGRQFSNSRSEMNVSTLELGDSALYLCASSFSGSSTDTQYFGPGTRLTVL.

This chain links TRBV30 with TRBJ2-3; 8 bases are shared with TRBD2. This CDR3 is 15 amino acids long. The germline V gene has CDR1 GTSNPN and CDR2 SVGIG (reference sequence). The ends lost 2 bases at V and 3 bases at J; junction bases unmatched: 7. As DNA, the CDR3 is TGTGCCTGGAGTCAATTAGCGGGGAAAACAGATACGCAGTATTTT. Amino acids: CAWSQLAGKTDTQYF. The full variable domain, in which reference TRBV30 and TRBJ2-3 provide the parts outside the CDR3, is SQTIHQWPATLVQPVGSPLSLECTVEGTSNPNLYWYRQAAGRGLQLLFYSVGIGQISSEVPQNLSASRPQDRQFILSSKKLLLSDSGFYLCAWSQLAGKTDTQYFGPGTRLTVL.